A selection of T cell receptor beta chains follows, all from one sample in a study of blood T cell repertoires in COVID-19. Using immunoSEQ multiplex PCR, the repertoire was profiled, and TCRdb retains in-frame clones only, with some absent. The sample holds around 220,000 clones, around nine tenths seen once. The material sequenced was peripheral blood. Receptors were obtained from a young man with active or convalescent COVID-19. Both conserved end residues are part of each CDR3. The D gene is left open where the match is weak. Clone size is not always given. Where it is, it says once, few, many or a class for expanded clones.

. | TRBJ2-3 | . | TRBV7-8 | CASSLARISTRYTDTQYF | TGTGCCAGCAGCTTAGCGAGGATCTCAACCCGTTACACAGATACGCAGTATTTT
. | TRBJ2-5 | . | TRBV7-9 | CASSLLDSVAQETQYF | TGTGCCAGCAGCTTACTAGATAGCGTTGCCCAAGAGACCCAGTACTTC
TRBD1 | TRBJ2-1 | . | TRBV7-2 | CASSLGATGVHNEQFF | TGTGCCAGCAGCTTAGGCGCCACAGGGGTCCACAATGAGCAGTTCTTC
TRBD2 | TRBJ2-3 | . | TRBV10-2 | CASSLAGETQYF | TGCGCCAGCAGCCTAGCGGGAGAAACGCAGTATTTT
TRBD1 | TRBJ2-3 | . | TRBV7-6 | CASSLNHRGQGDTQYF | TGTGCCAGCAGCCTCAACCACAGGGGGCAGGGTGATACGCAGTATTTT
. | TRBJ2-5 | once | TRBV7-2 | CASSLAGVETQYF | TGTGCCAGCAGCTTAGCAGGGGTTGAGACCCAGTACTTC
. | TRBJ1-2 | . | TRBV30 | CASEGPDGGGGYGYTF | TGTGCCTCCGAGGGCCCGGACGGGGGGGGCGGCTATGGCTACACCTTC
. | TRBJ2-3 | . | TRBV12-3/TRBV12-4 | CASSSDSPDTQYF | TGTGCCAGCAGTTCCGACAGTCCCGATACGCAGTATTTT
TRBD2 | TRBJ2-7 | many | TRBV6-2/TRBV6-3 | CASSYVGLAGGPREQYF | TGTGCCAGCAGTTACGTGGGACTAGCGGGAGGGCCGAGGGAGCAGTACTTC
. | TRBJ2-3 | once | TRBV9 | CASSVTTRTDTQYF | TGTGCCAGCAGCGTGACTACTCGCACAGATACGCAGTATTTT
TRBD1 | TRBJ1-3 | . | TRBV30 | CAWSVRIGTGGGNTIYF | TGTGCCTGGAGTGTGAGAATCGGGACAGGGGGCGGAAACACCATATATTTT
. | TRBJ2-2 | . | TRBV5-1 | CASSLSSTNTGELFF | TGCGCCAGCAGCTTGTCCTCTACTAACACCGGGGAGCTGTTTTTT
. | TRBJ2-5 | . | TRBV7-3 | CASSGAGTSQETQYF | TGTGCCAGCAGCGGTGCCGGGACTTCCCAAGAGACCCAGTACTTC
TRBD1 | TRBJ1-1 | . | TRBV10-3 | CAISEAGQSNTEAFF | TGTGCCATCAGTGAGGCGGGACAGTCGAACACTGAAGCTTTCTTT
. | TRBJ2-3 | . | TRBV19 | CASSLLPGGTSTDTQYF | TGTGCCAGTAGTCTACTACCGGGCGGGACTAGCACAGATACGCAGTATTTT
. | TRBJ2-3 | . | TRBV3-1/TRBV3-2 | CASSTPGRSDTQYF | TGTGCCAGCAGCACGCCAGGGCGGTCAGATACGCAGTATTTT
. | TRBJ2-7 | . | TRBV9 | CASSVVLGGEQYF | TGTGCCAGCAGCGTAGTATTGGGGGGCGAGCAGTACTTC
. | TRBJ2-7 | . | TRBV14 | CASSHHDGEILSYEQYF | TGTGCCAGCAGCCACCACGACGGAGAAATACTCTCCTACGAGCAGTACTTC
TRBD2 | TRBJ2-1 | once | TRBV6-5 | CASTYTGGVQFF | TGTGCCAGCACCTACACCGGGGGGGTTCAGTTCTTC
TRBD2 | TRBJ2-5 | . | TRBV28 | CASSLLAGLQETQYF | TGTGCCAGCAGTTTGCTAGCGGGCCTCCAAGAGACCCAGTACTTC
. | TRBJ2-7 | once | TRBV14 | CASSQRRASYEQYF | TGTGCCAGCAGCCAAAGGCGGGCCTCCTACGAGCAGTACTTC
. | TRBJ2-7 | once | TRBV6-1 | CASSEFLWGDRRNEQYF | TGTGCCAGCAGTGAATTTCTCTGGGGGGACCGCCGAAACGAGCAGTACTTC
. | TRBJ1-2 | . | TRBV9 | CASSPETWTVYGYTF | TGTGCCAGCAGCCCCGAAACCTGGACAGTCTATGGCTACACCTTC
TRBD2 | TRBJ2-5 | . | TRBV6-2/TRBV6-3 | CASSLAGATSETQYF | TGTGCCAGCAGTTTAGCGGGAGCCACCAGTGAGACCCAGTACTTC
. | TRBJ1-1 | . | TRBV5-6 | CASSLVGSGNGPEAFF | TGTGCCAGCAGCCTGGTGGGGAGTGGTAATGGCCCTGAAGCTTTCTTT
TRBD2 | TRBJ2-2 | . | TRBV24-1 | CATSEIGAGVNTGELFF | TGTGCCACCAGTGAAATAGGAGCGGGAGTGAACACCGGGGAGCTGTTTTTT
. | TRBJ2-1 | . | TRBV28 | CASRDLNRVPFF | TGTGCCAGCAGGGACCTAAACAGGGTACCCTTCTTC
. | TRBJ2-7 | once | TRBV29-1 | CSVEDSINGILDEQYF | TGCAGCGTTGAAGATTCGATAAACGGGATTTTGGACGAGCAGTACTTC
TRBD1 | TRBJ1-1 | . | TRBV28 | CASSSTGLNTEAFF | TGTGCCAGCAGTTCGACAGGGCTGAACACTGAAGCTTTCTTT
. | TRBJ2-7 | once | TRBV10-2 | CASLGQGGYEQYF | TGCGCCAGTCTGGGGCAGGGAGGCTACGAGCAGTACTTC
TRBD2 | TRBJ2-1 | . | TRBV3-1/TRBV3-2 | CASSQDFSGTNEQFF | TGTGCCAGCAGCCAAGATTTTAGCGGGACAAATGAGCAGTTCTTC
TRBD1 | TRBJ2-7 | . | TRBV10-3 | CAISGGGDRGAYEQYF | TGTGCCATCAGTGGTGGAGGGGACAGGGGGGCCTACGAGCAGTACTTC
. | TRBJ1-5 | . | TRBV27 | CASRGTGNQPQHF | TGTGCCAGCAGAGGAACAGGGAATCAGCCCCAGCATTTT
. | TRBJ1-2 | . | TRBV14 | CASSQLFAGYYGYTF | TGTGCCAGCAGCCAACTTTTCGCAGGGTACTATGGCTACACCTTC
. | TRBJ2-5 | . | TRBV19 | CASSIGKRETQYF | TGTGCCAGTAGTATCGGGAAAAGGGAGACCCAGTACTTC
TRBD1 | TRBJ1-5 | few | TRBV7-7 | CASSSLRQGDSNQPQHF | TGTGCCAGCAGCTCCCTACGACAGGGGGATAGCAATCAGCCCCAGCATTTT
. | TRBJ2-1 | . | TRBV7-9 | CASSPEIGRVDEQFF | TGTGCCAGCAGCCCAGAGATAGGCAGGGTGGATGAGCAGTTCTTC
TRBD1 | TRBJ2-2 | . | TRBV30 | CAWSVRGRNTGELFF | TGTGCCTGGAGTGTAAGGGGGCGGAACACCGGGGAGCTGTTTTTT
TRBD1 | TRBJ2-1 | . | TRBV9 | CASSSRTGNNEQFF | TGTGCCAGCAGCTCGCGGACAGGGAACAATGAGCAGTTCTTC
TRBD1 | TRBJ2-2 | once | TRBV5-1 | CASSSDRGDTGELFF | TGCGCCAGCAGCTCAGACAGGGGAGACACCGGGGAGCTGTTTTTT
. | TRBJ2-3 | . | TRBV6-6 | CASSPSWAGRRTDTQYF | TGTGCCAGCAGTCCTAGCTGGGCCGGGAGAAGAACAGATACGCAGTATTTT
TRBD1 | TRBJ1-6 | . | TRBV27 | CASSLRSGQGASSYNSPLHF | TGTGCCAGCAGTTTGCGGAGCGGACAGGGTGCTAGCTCCTATAATTCACCCCTCCACTTT
. | TRBJ1-4 | . | TRBV5-1 | CASSLGGEANEKLFF | TGCGCCAGCAGCTTGGGGGGAGAAGCTAATGAAAAACTGTTTTTT
. | TRBJ2-1 | . | TRBV11-2 | CASSLEGADYNEQFF | TGTGCCAGCAGCTTAGAGGGGGCCGACTACAATGAGCAGTTCTTC
. | TRBJ2-6 | few | TRBV6-4 | CASSEHSSGANVLTF | TGTGCCAGCAGTGAACACAGCTCTGGGGCCAACGTCCTGACTTTC
TRBD1 | TRBJ2-7 | . | TRBV2 | CATTTDRGYEQYF | TGTGCCACCACGACGGACAGGGGCTACGAGCAGTACTTC
. | TRBJ2-7 | . | TRBV19 | CASSILGQGDYEQYF | TGTGCCAGTAGTATATTGGGGCAGGGTGACTACGAGCAGTACTTC
TRBD2 | TRBJ2-1 | . | TRBV6-4 | CASSERENNEQFF | TGTGCCAGCAGTGAGCGGGAGAACAATGAGCAGTTCTTC
. | TRBJ2-4 | . | TRBV28 | CASSDSPAKNIQYF | TGTGCCAGCAGTGATAGTCCAGCCAAAAACATTCAGTACTTC
TRBD1 | TRBJ1-1 | . | TRBV6-5 | CASSYIGQANTEAFF | TGTGCCAGCAGTTACATAGGACAGGCGAACACTGAAGCTTTCTTT
TRBD1 | TRBJ1-5 | . | TRBV7-2 | CASSLEGSTGYQPQHF | TGTGCCAGCAGCTTAGAAGGCTCGACAGGGTATCAGCCCCAGCATTTT
TRBD2 | TRBJ2-7 | . | TRBV6-2/TRBV6-3 | CASSYRAGTSGYEQYF | TGTGCCAGCAGTTACAGGGCCGGGACTAGTGGGTACGAGCAGTACTTC
. | TRBJ1-5 | . | TRBV7-8 | CASSQNAPGAGQPQHF | TGTGCCAGCAGCCAAAATGCCCCAGGGGCAGGTCAGCCCCAGCATTTT
. | TRBJ2-2 | few | TRBV6-5 | CASREVSGELFF | TGTGCCAGCAGGGAGGTCTCCGGGGAGCTGTTTTTT
TRBD1 | TRBJ2-3 | . | TRBV30 | CAWRKQGGTDTQYF | TGTGCCTGGAGGAAACAGGGGGGCACAGATACGCAGTATTTT
. | TRBJ1-4 | . | TRBV10-2 | CASSESTIWGFTGEKLFF | TGCGCCAGCAGTGAGTCGACTATCTGGGGTTTCACTGGAGAAAAACTGTTTTTT
. | TRBJ1-1 | . | TRBV30 | CAWSRQANTEAFF | TGTGCCTGGAGTCGCCAGGCGAACACTGAAGCTTTCTTT
. | TRBJ1-5 | . | TRBV18 | CASSPGARGDQPQHF | TGTGCCAGCTCACCAGGGGCGCGTGGCGATCAGCCCCAGCATTTT
. | TRBJ2-1 | . | TRBV5-4 | CASSRKGDGYNEQFF | TGTGCCAGCAGCCGGAAGGGGGACGGGTACAATGAGCAGTTCTTC
. | TRBJ1-2 | . | TRBV30 | CAWKQVDYGYTF | TGTGCCTGGAAGCAGGTAGACTATGGCTACACCTTC